The clone carrying this TCR beta chain was picked up one time. The data stem from a study of T cell responses to AZD1222 COVID-19 vaccine. Method: immunoSEQ multiplex PCR; TCRdb's copy keeps in-frame clones and lacks some. Counted here are 95,000 to 150,000 clones, under 90% occurring once; the ten biggest clones make up roughly 7.7%. The germline V gene encodes CDR1 MGHRA and CDR2 YSYEKL. This CDR3 is built from 16 residues. The V and J ends lost 5 bases and 2 bases respectively, with 19 bases between them. Sequenced here: peripheral blood, sampled on day 0 of AZD1222 vaccination. The clonotype comes from an adult in good health. The chain combines TRBV4-1 with TRBJ2-7, with a possible D match to TRBD2 (5 bases). The CDR3 nucleotides read TGCGCCAGCAGCACCGGAGCGGCTACCGTAACCTACGAGCAGTACTTC. Translation gives CASSTGAATVTYEQYF.